Following are 20 T cell receptor beta chains from one sample sequenced in a study of cytomegalovirus exposure and HLA in healthy donors. The PCR was carried out with 60 Vbeta primers and 13 Jbeta primers. TCRdb's table, derived via immunoSEQ multiplex PCR, lists solely in-frame clones and lacks some. This table holds around 250,000 clones, about 86% found once. Material: PBMCs. All receptors derive from a woman in her sixties or seventies in good health and CMV-seropositive.

The chain combines TRBV2 with TRBJ2-1; 11 bases map to TRBD2. Germline CDR1 and CDR2: SNHLY and FYNNEI. V lost 6 bases and J lost 2; bases outside the gene matches: 6. The CDR3 is made up of 16 amino acids. Written as DNA, the CDR3 is TGTGCCAGCAGAGGAGTTAGCGGGAGGGCCTACAATGAGCAGTTCTTC. Its translation is CASRGVSGRAYNEQFF. Complete variable domain (other parts from reference TRBV2 and TRBJ2-1): EPEVTQTPSHQVTQMGQEVILRCVPISNHLYFYWYRQILGQKVEFLVSFYNNEISEKSEIFDDQFSVERPDGSNFTLKIRSTKLEDSAMYFCASRGVSGRAYNEQFFGPGTRLTVL.

The chain combines TRBV19 with TRBJ1-2; D may be TRBD1 (5 bases). V lost 1 base and J 4 bases, leaving 13 bases between the germline ends. CDR1 and CDR2 from the germline V gene are LNHDA and SQIVND (reference sequence). This CDR3 spans 15 amino acids. CDR3 amino acids: CASSIAGGGTYGYTF. The DNA for the CDR3 is TGTGCCAGTAGTATAGCCGGCGGGGGGACCTATGGCTACACCTTC.

The chain recombines TRBV11-2 with TRBJ2-7, with 10 bases lining up with TRBD2. Germline V gives CDR1 SGHAT, CDR2 FQNNGV. Trimming took 1 base from V and 4 from J; bases not matched to a gene: 7. The CDR3 runs 16 residues. The CDR3 DNA sequence: TGTGCCAGCAGCTTAGCTGTGCTAGCGGGAGTATACGAGCAGTACTTC. It is translated as CASSLAVLAGVYEQYF.

The chain couples TRBV7-2 to TRBJ1-4; the D gene is possibly TRBD1 (6 bases). Trimming removed 5 bases from V and 4 bases from J, with 14 bases in between. The CDR3 contains 15 residues. Germline CDR1 and CDR2: SGHTA and FQGNSA. As DNA, the CDR3 is TGTGCCAGCAGCAGTAACAGGGTCGGTAATGAAAAACTGTTTTTT. It yields the protein CASSSNRVGNEKLFF. Full variable domain (remainder filled in from reference TRBV7-2 and TRBJ1-4): GAGVSQSPSNKVTEKGKDVELRCDPISGHTALYWYRQSLGQGLEFLIYFQGNSAPDKSGLPSDRFSAERTGGSVSTLTIQRTQQEDSAVYLCASSSNRVGNEKLFFGSGTQLSVL.

In nucleotides, the CDR3 is TGCGCCAGCAGCTTGGTGCAGGGCTACGAGCAGTACTTC. It encodes CASSLVQGYEQYF. The V call is TRBV5-1, the J call TRBJ2-5, with D perhaps TRBD1 (5 bases). The DNA matches TRBJ2-7 better at its end, which makes the J call doubtful. Germline V gene lookup returns CDR1 SGHRS and CDR2 YFSETQ. The CDR3 has 13 amino acids.

This clone turned up a few times. The rearrangement links TRBV7-6 to TRBJ2-1; TRBD2 matches 12 bases. The CDR3 is made up of 17 amino acids. Per germline, CDR1 SGHVS and CDR2 FNYEAQ. Trimming took 1 base from V and 8 from J; bases not matched to a gene: 9. The CDR3 sequence is CASSLGRLAGGSDEQFF. CDR3 DNA sequence: TGTGCCAGCAGCTTAGGAAGGCTAGCGGGAGGGTCCGATGAGCAGTTCTTC.

The chain is built from TRBV2 and TRBJ2-1; D is unresolved. Trimming stripped 6 bases from V and 0 bases from J, with 6 bases between. The CDR3 totals 13 residues. Germline CDR1 and CDR2: SNHLY and FYNNEI. The CDR3, as DNA: TGTGCCAGCAGGCGCACCTCCTACAATGAGCAGTTCTTC. This sequence encodes CASRRTSYNEQFF.

The rearrangement links TRBV10-3 to TRBJ2-1; 8 bases map to TRBD2. V shed 7 bases, J shed 2 bases, and the junction held 1 base outside the gene matches. CDR1 is ENHRY, CDR2 SYGVKD, per germline. This CDR3 contains 13 residues. The CDR3 spells CAIKGLAYNEQFF. Written as DNA, the CDR3 is TGTGCCATCAAGGGACTAGCCTACAATGAGCAGTTCTTC.

V and J are TRBV19 and TRBJ1-1; weak D call: TRBD1 (6 bases). In germline, CDR1 is LNHDA, CDR2 SQIVND (reference sequence). V was trimmed by 7 bases and J by 7 bases, leaving 19 bases between them. CDR3 length equals 14 residues. The CDR3 protein is CASIPRGGRDEAFF. The CDR3 nucleotides read TGTGCCAGTATTCCTAGGGGGGGCAGGGATGAAGCTTTCTTT.

The chain recombines TRBV9 with TRBJ1-2; a possible D gene is TRBD1 (5 bases). Per the germline V gene, CDR1 is SGDLS and CDR2 is YYNGEE. CDR3 length: 15 residues. Deletions cut 0 bases from V and 7 bases from J, with 16 bases between. The CDR3 DNA sequence: TGTGCCAGCAGCGTAGAGGTTGGGGGGATTTTTGGCTACACCTTC. Residues: CASSVEVGGIFGYTF.

The V call is TRBV6-1, the J call TRBJ2-3, with TRBD2 matching over 11 bases. The CDR3 length is 18 residues. V shed 4 bases and J 1 base; nucleotides not matched to a gene: 10. The germline gives CDR1 MNHNS, CDR2 SASEGT. CDR3: CASSVWLAGGSGTDTQYF. For the CDR3, the DNA is TGTGCCAGCAGTGTGTGGCTAGCGGGAGGTTCTGGCACAGATACGCAGTATTTT.

Regarding this clone: One junction end disagrees with the germline gene, perhaps due to a read error. The chain links TRBV4-2 to TRBJ1-2; D is ambiguous. Germline V gene lookup returns CDR1 LGHNA and CDR2 YNFKEQ. The CDR3 covers 14 residues. The CDR3 reads CASSQAEGNYSYTF. CDR3 nucleotides: TGTGCCAGCAGCCAAGCAGAGGGCAACTATAGCTACACCTTC.

J is TRBJ1-1 and V is TRBV10-3; D perhaps matches TRBD1 (6 bases). The CDR3 covers 14 residues. The germline gives CDR1 ENHRY, CDR2 SYGVKD. The V gene lost 6 bases and the J gene lost 3 bases, with 14 bases spanning the gap. The CDR3 is CAIRTGKGDTEAFF. In DNA form, the CDR3 reads TGTGCCATCAGAACAGGGAAGGGGGACACTGAAGCTTTCTTT.

This chain connects TRBV7-9 to TRBJ2-1, with TRBD2 matching over 11 bases. With V trimmed by 3 bases and J by 7 bases, 2 bases remained unmatched. The length of the CDR3 is 14 residues. Germline lookup yields CDR1 SEHNR and CDR2 FQNEAQ (reference sequence). This CDR3 is CASSLGTSGNEQFF. Here the CDR3 DNA reads TGTGCCAGCAGCTTGGGGACTAGCGGTAATGAGCAGTTCTTC.

The chain links TRBV4-1 to TRBJ1-4, with a tentative D call TRBD1 (5 bases). Germline CDR1 reads MGHRA; CDR2 reads YSYEKL. The CDR3 consists of 15 residues. V was cut by 0 bases and J by 8 bases, with 13 bases left in between. CDR3 bases: TGCGCCAGCAGCCAAGAAGGGGCGTATAACGAAAAACTGTTTTTT. It is translated as CASSQEGAYNEKLFF.

This clone was counted between two and nine times. This sequence joins TRBV10-3 and TRBJ2-2, with TRBD2 as a possible D gene (6 bases). Germline CDR1 reads ENHRY; CDR2 reads SYGVKD. V was pared by 8 bases and J by 7 bases, with 11 bases between. The CDR3 contains 12 residues. The CDR3 loop reads CAISVGGGELFF. Here the CDR3 DNA reads TGTGCCATCTCGGTGGGGGGCGGGGAGCTGTTTTTT.

In this sample, this clone turned up once. The V gene is TRBV13, the J gene TRBJ1-2, with D possibly being TRBD1 (5 bases). CDR1 is PRHDT and CDR2 is FYEKMQ in the germline V gene (reference sequence). Trimming shortened V by 0 bases and J by 8 bases, and 16 bases separated the two germline ends. This CDR3 has 15 amino acids. As DNA, the CDR3 is TGTGCCAGCAGCTTAGGCCGGGGGGGAGGTCGAGGCTACACCTTC. This sequence encodes CASSLGRGGGRGYTF.

The chain employs TRBV13 and TRBJ1-2; TRBD1 agrees at 9 bases. The germline CDR1 and CDR2 sequences are PRHDT and FYEKMQ (reference sequence). The J segment lost 7 bases and the V segment lost 4 bases, leaving 4 bases of the junction unmatched. The CDR3 runs to 13 residues. CDR3 DNA sequence: TGTGCCAGCAGCTCCCGGACAGGGGTTGGCTACACCTTC. Translation gives CASSSRTGVGYTF.

The CDR3 sequence: CATSRETGGVYGYTF. The CDR3 nucleotides read TGTGCCACCAGCAGAGAGACAGGGGGCGTCTATGGCTACACCTTC. The chain carries TRBV15 and TRBJ1-2, with TRBD1 matching 10 bases. CDR1 is LNHNV and CDR2 is YYDKDF in the germline V gene (reference sequence). With 0 bases clipped from V and 4 bases from J, the junction kept 2 bases outside the gene matches. The length of the CDR3 is 15 residues.

The chain uses TRBV30 and TRBJ2-2, with D possibly being TRBD2 (5 bases). Germline CDR1 and CDR2: GTSNPN and SVGIG (reference sequence). V was pared by 3 bases and J by 7 bases, with 12 bases between. This CDR3 spans 13 amino acids. The CDR3 loop is CAWRLSGIGELFF. CDR3 nucleotide sequence: TGTGCCTGGAGACTCAGCGGAATCGGGGAGCTGTTTTTT.